This TCR beta chain was captured by sequencing in a study of cytomegalovirus exposure and HLA in healthy donors (dated by TCRdb to 2015 to 2018). Background on the whole study: The 666 repertoires of the first cohort and the roughly 120 validation repertoires were produced on the same platform, according to a later analysis. The study aimed to test whether signatures of past pathogen exposure could be identified by cataloging public T cell receptors. High-throughput TCR immunosequencing, statistical association of individual TCRs with disease status, and machine learning were combined to predict cytomegalovirus infection status. In addition to the first cohort of around 670 subjects, a separate validation cohort of 100 to 150 different subjects was used.

As concerns this clone: Its antigen is currently not known. No base-level quality is on record; no much larger clone is a single base apart.

The CDR3 holds 21 amino acids from the cysteine to the phenylalanine. CDR3 DNA only is kept here, 63 bases in frame from base 1. V trim: 2 bases; J trim: 4 bases; unmatched bases: 24. From the germline V gene, CDR1 is MNHNS and CDR2 is SASEGT. The donors were included in the validation cohort of approximately 130 subjects, a group kept apart from the roughly 700-subject first cohort. Results and caveats for the whole study, not just this receptor: In vitro tests confirmed that a few of the cytomegalovirus-associated TCR beta chains recognize cytomegalovirus antigens. The authors suggested that the approach could potentially be extended to other disease states and immunological phenotypes. In a later analysis, TCRs clustered in the first cohort were found to also tend to co-occur in the roughly 120 validation repertoires, with 85% to 95% of cluster scores above 0. A later analysis had no HLA typing for the validation cohort, so co-occurrence there was scored across all 130 or so repertoires. Most TCR sequences were observed very rarely across donors, whereas some public TCRs were present in many individuals. Cytomegalovirus status was reported to be diagnosed by the classifier with high specificity and sensitivity in both the original and validation cohorts. The study gave a list of over 150 TCR beta chains associated with cytomegalovirus.

Receptor amplification or capture employed the immunoSEQ multiplex PCR assay. The source study handled its data this way. To diagnose cytomegalovirus status from the catalog of TCR beta chain sequences, a statistical classification framework was built. What TCRdb holds here is the immuneACCESS table cut down to in-frame rearrangements. Part of the clones is not present; checked against another copy, under half of the missing clones reflect an unresolved V gene, and the others are unexplained. The V and J calls and clone size come from that table; D and trimming were worked out from the DNA. The table for this sample lists 65,000 to 90,000 clones; approximately 95% of them were counted only once. About 3% of the sample belongs to the ten largest clones.

The rearranged segments are TRBV6-1 and TRBJ1-1, and TRBD1 aligns with 8 junction nucleotides. This receptor was taken from a man aged 18 to 30 in good health and CMV-seronegative. The sequenced sample consisted of PBMCs. The DNA is as follows: TGTGCCAGCAGTGAAACGTCCGGGGACAGGAGCCGGGTTGGGGATCGCACTGAAGCTTTCTTT. It translates to CASSETSGDRSRVGDRTEAFF.